This is a list of T cell receptor beta chains from one sample in a study of response to subunit inactivated influenza vaccine. TCRdb passed the RT-PCR reads through MiXCR, listing each CDR3 protein once. Of about 180,000 distinct CDR3 sequences in the sample, nearly 9.5% were seen once. Sequenced material: non-naive T cells sorted from PBMCs, taken on the day of vaccination. Every receptor here comes from a man aged 45 to 65 who received an inactivated influenza vaccine. The CDR3 runs from the conserved cysteine through the conserved F or W. A D gene is named only where the DNA matches it firmly. Only some rows state a clone size, as once, few, many or a class for expanded clones.

j_call | d_call | v_call | clone_size | cdr3_nt | cdr3_aa
TRBJ2-2 | TRBD2 | TRBV14 | NA | TGTGCCAGCAGCCAACGACCGGGACTAGCGGGAGGAGGGGAGCTGTTTTTT | CASSQRPGLAGGGELFF
TRBJ1-1 | TRBD1 | TRBV6-1 | few | TGTGCCAGCAGTCAGCCGGGACAGGGATTCACTGAAGCTTTCTTT | CASSQPGQGFTEAFF
TRBJ2-5 | TRBD1 | TRBV6-1 | many | TGTGCCAGCAGTGAAGGGGACAGGGAGAAAGAGACCCAGTACTTC | CASSEGDREKETQYF
TRBJ2-7 | TRBD2 | TRBV5-8 | NA | TGTGCCAGCAGTCGGGGGGATTTTTCCTACGAGCAGTACTTC | CASSRGDFSYEQYF
TRBJ2-7 | TRBD1 | TRBV11-1 | NA | TGTGCCAGCAGCCCAAGGGGCGGGACAGGAGGCCCCTTTTACGAGCAGTACTTC | CASSPRGGTGGPFYEQYF
TRBJ2-1 | TRBD2 | TRBV5-8 | NA | TGTGCCAGCAGCTTGGGGGGACTAGCCTACAATGAGCAGTTCTTC | CASSLGGLAYNEQFF
TRBJ2-5 | NA | TRBV4-3 | NA | TGCGCCAGCAGCCAAGAAACCGGGCAGACCCAGTACTTC | CASSQETGQTQYF
TRBJ1-2 | TRBD1 | TRBV7-8 | NA | TGTGCCAGCAGCGCCGACAGGGCGGGATATGGCTACACCTTC | CASSADRAGYGYTF
TRBJ2-5 | NA | TRBV7-2 | few | TGTGCCAGCCAAGGGGCTAACGAGGAGACCCAGTACTTC | CASQGANEETQYF
TRBJ2-3 | NA | TRBV7-2 | few | TGTGCCAGCAGCCCAGGGGTTACTCGCACAGATACGCAGTATTTT | CASSPGVTRTDTQYF
TRBJ2-1 | TRBD2 | TRBV20-1 | few | TGCAGTGCTGACCTACAAGCGGGAGGAAACAATGAGCAGTTCTTC | CSADLQAGGNNEQFF
TRBJ2-7 | TRBD2 | TRBV20-1 | few | TGCAGTGCAAGACTAGCGGGAGCGTACGAGCAGTACTTC | CSARLAGAYEQYF
TRBJ2-7 | TRBD2 | TRBV20-1 | NA | TGCAGTGCCCGGGGGACTAGCGGGGTGAGCTCCTACGAGCAGTACTTC | CSARGTSGVSSYEQYF
TRBJ2-5 | NA | TRBV12-3/TRBV12-4 | NA | TGTGCCAGCACGGGACACAACCAAGAGACCCAGTACTTC | CASTGHNQETQYF
TRBJ2-7 | NA | TRBV20-1 | few | TGCAGTGCTAGAGATCAGGCGCGGGCTGGGGCGCGGCGTTACGAGCAGTACTTC | CSARDQARAGARRYEQYF
TRBJ2-7 | TRBD2 | TRBV10-3 | NA | TGTGCCATCAGTGAGTCGGGGCGGGAGGGTTACGAGCAGTACTTC | CAISESGREGYEQYF
TRBJ2-5 | TRBD2 | TRBV4-3 | NA | TGCGCCAGCAGCGTCCAGCGGGGGCCTCAAGAGACCCAGTACTTC | CASSVQRGPQETQYF
TRBJ2-6 | NA | TRBV7-8 | many | TGTGCCAGCAGCTTAGCCCGACTCACGAGACGCTCTGGGGCCAACGTCCTGACTTTC | CASSLARLTRRSGANVLTF
TRBJ2-1 | NA | TRBV6-1 | NA | TGTGCCAGCAGACTTAGGACAGGGAGGGATGAGCAGTTCTTC | CASRLRTGRDEQFF
TRBJ1-2 | NA | TRBV5-1 | few | TGCGCCAGCAGCTTGAGCCAGGCCGACTATGGCTACACCTTC | CASSLSQADYGYTF